This T cell receptor (beta chain) was captured in a study of shared clonotypes between healthy human individuals. Clones were sequenced by immunoSEQ multiplex PCR, and TCRdb holds only the in-frame ones, with some missing. Of roughly 320,000 clones listed, over 75% are singletons. CDR3 size: 13 residues. Trimming removed 2 bases from V and 3 bases from J, with 8 bases in between. Per the germline V gene, CDR1 is MNHEY and CDR2 is SVGAGI. The CD8 memory sample joined CD45RO+ cells and CCR7-negative CD45RA+ cells. Source material: memory CD8+ T cells sorted from blood. The subset is: CD45RO+ cells pooled with CCR7-negative TemRA cells. V and J are TRBV6-5 and TRBJ2-7; D may be TRBD2 (5 bases). The sequence was obtained from a man between 18 and 35 years old in good health. The CDR3 sequence is CASSYIEGYEQYF. CDR3 in DNA: TGTGCCAGCAGTTACATAGAGGGCTACGAGCAGTACTTC.